At least ten counts were recorded for the clone carrying this TCR beta chain. What it binds is not known. Found in a library prepared for alpha chains, this beta chain is an off-target read, and its abundance has little meaning. The entry originates in a study of spatial heterogeneity in lung cancer. Across the whole study: The donor group consisted of around 77 patients who had untreated, early-stage non-small cell lung cancer. Among detected sequences, beta-chain ones consistently exceeded alpha-chain ones in number. Study findings and constraints: Ubiquitous, expanded tumor-derived TCRs were more frequently observed in blood at resection than at follow-up.

Germline loops: CDR1 SQVTM, CDR2 ANQGSEA. This CDR3 comprises 11 residues. In TCRdb, the 5' RACE reads were re-called with MiXCR into one record per CDR3 protein. This repertoire shows over 7,500 distinct CDR3 sequences, approximately 3.5% found once; its top ten account for about 20%. Noted time point: blood taken at disease recurrence. Whole RNA from tumor, nontumor lung or frozen PBMC was sequenced unsorted. The sample in question was PBMCs, obtained at recurrence. V is TRBV29-1 and J is TRBJ2-2, with 7 bases fitting TRBD2. This receptor was identified in a female donor with early-stage non-small cell lung cancer. CDR3 loop: CTSGGAGELFF. CDR3 nucleotide sequence: TGCACATCTGGGGGGGCCGGGGAGCTGTTTTTT.